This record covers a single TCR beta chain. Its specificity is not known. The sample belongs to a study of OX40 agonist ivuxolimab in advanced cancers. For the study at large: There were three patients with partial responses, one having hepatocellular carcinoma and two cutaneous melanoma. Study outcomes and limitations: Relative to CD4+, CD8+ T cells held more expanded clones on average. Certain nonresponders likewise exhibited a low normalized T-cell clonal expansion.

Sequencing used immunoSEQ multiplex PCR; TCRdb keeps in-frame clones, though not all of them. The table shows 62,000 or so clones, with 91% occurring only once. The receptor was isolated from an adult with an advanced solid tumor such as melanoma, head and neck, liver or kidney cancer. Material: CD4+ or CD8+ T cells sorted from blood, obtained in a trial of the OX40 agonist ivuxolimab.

The CDR3 loop reads CASSSSYEQYF. DNA of the CDR3: TGTGCCAGCAGCTCCTCCTACGAGCAGTACTTC. V gene TRBV13 combines with J gene TRBJ2-5, with D unclear. The DNA end is more similar to TRBJ2-7, so the J call may be wrong. The CDR3 has 11 amino acids. CDR1 and CDR2 from the germline V gene are PRHDT and FYEKMQ (reference sequence).